This TCR beta chain emerged from a study of blood T cell repertoires in COVID-19. Measured with immunoSEQ multiplex PCR; TCRdb has only the in-frame clones, and not every one. The repertoire holds 300,000 to 400,000 clones, with more than 75% as singletons. In germline, CDR1 is SQVTM, CDR2 ANQGSEA. CDR3 length: 12 residues. V was trimmed by 4 bases and J by 4 bases, leaving 10 bases between them. Only one count was recorded for this clone. The chain has TRBV29-1 and TRBJ1-1; D unresolved. This TCR was sampled from a woman aged 50 to 65 with active or convalescent COVID-19. Sequences were obtained from peripheral blood. The CDR3 region has the DNA TGCAGCGTTGTAAGCCGGTCCACTGAAGCTTTCTTT. Translating it yields CSVVSRSTEAFF.